The source of this T cell receptor (beta chain) is a study of T and B cells in COVID-19 patients. Study overall: Recovered patients mostly had mild to moderate COVID-19 managed as outpatients.

Germline CDR1 SGHDN, CDR2 FVKESK. The V end was cut by 4 bases, the J end by 6 bases, with 17 bases between. This CDR3 spans 15 amino acids. From blood, roughly 220-550 ng of genomic DNA served as TRB template. BIOMED2 TRB-A/B primer pools were used in multiplex TRB PCR. A single record per CDR3 protein comes from TCRdb applying MiXCR to the multiplex PCR reads. The sample holds some 8,900 distinct CDR3 sequences, around 29% seen once. This clonotype has just a few counts. The rearrangement links TRBV14 to TRBJ2-3; possible D gene TRBD1, 5 bases. Sequenced material: blood. The source of this sequence is a human donor who had recovered from COVID-19. DNA for the CDR3: TGTGCCAGCAGCCCTGGGGCAGGGTCAGTGGATACGCAGTATTTT. Protein product: CASSPGAGSVDTQYF.